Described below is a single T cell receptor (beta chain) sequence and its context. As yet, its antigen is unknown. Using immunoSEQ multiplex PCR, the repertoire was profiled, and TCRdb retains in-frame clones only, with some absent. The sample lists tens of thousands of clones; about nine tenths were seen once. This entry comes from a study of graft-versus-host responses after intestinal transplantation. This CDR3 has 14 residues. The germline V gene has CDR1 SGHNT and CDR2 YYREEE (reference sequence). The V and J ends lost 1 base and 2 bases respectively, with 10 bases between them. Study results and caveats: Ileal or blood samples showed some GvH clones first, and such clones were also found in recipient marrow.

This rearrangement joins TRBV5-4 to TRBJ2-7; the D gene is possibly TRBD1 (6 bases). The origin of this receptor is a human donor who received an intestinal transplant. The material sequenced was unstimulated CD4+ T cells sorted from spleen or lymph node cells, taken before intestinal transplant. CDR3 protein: CASSLSQGTYEQYF. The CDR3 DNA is TGTGCCAGCAGCTTGAGTCAGGGGACCTACGAGCAGTACTTC.